This T cell receptor (beta chain) was observed in a study of shared clonotypes between healthy human individuals. Of note for this clone: Given a much more abundant clone one base away, this may be a read error. The same CDR3 arises from other DNA sequences in this sample as well.

Sorted-subset replicate PCR reactions contained approximately 190 ng DNA, corresponding to some 29,000 T cell genomes. Original processing methods: ImmunoSEQ supplied junction-only sequences lacking quality scores, so filtering was different. TCRdb's copy holds only in-frame clones and misses some; the assay was immunoSEQ multiplex PCR. V, J and clone size are taken as reported in that table, and D and trimming were inferred from the DNA itself. The sample shows about 330,000 clones, around nine tenths of them seen only once. The junction had 2 bases not matched to a gene; V was cut back by 1 base and J by 4 bases. Germline V gene sequence: CDR1 PRHDT, CDR2 FYEKMQ (reference sequence). This CDR3 spans 15 amino acids.

The sequenced material came from memory CD8+ T cells sorted from blood. This sample's subset: CD45RO+ cells pooled with CCR7-negative TemRA cells. This clonotype originated in a man aged 18 to 30 in good health. The rearrangement links TRBV13 to TRBJ2-7; TRBD1 matches at 12 bases. Here the CDR3 reads CASSLEGQGAYEQYF. CDR3 nucleotides: TGTGCCAGCAGCTTAGAGGGACAGGGGGCTTACGAGCAGTACTTC.